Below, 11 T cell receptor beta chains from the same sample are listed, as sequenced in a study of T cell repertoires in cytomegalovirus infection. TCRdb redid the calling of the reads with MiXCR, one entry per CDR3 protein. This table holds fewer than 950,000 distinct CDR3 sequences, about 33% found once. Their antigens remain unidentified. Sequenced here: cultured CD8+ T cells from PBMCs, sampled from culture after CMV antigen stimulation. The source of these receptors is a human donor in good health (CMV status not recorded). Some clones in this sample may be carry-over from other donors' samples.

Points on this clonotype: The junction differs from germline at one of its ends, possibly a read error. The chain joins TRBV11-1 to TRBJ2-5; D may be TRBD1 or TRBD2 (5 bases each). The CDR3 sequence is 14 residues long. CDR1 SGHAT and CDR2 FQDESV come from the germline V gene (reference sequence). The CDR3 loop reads CASSLESRGETQYF. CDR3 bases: TGTGCCAGCAGTTTAGAGTCGAGGGGCGAGACCCAGTACTTC.

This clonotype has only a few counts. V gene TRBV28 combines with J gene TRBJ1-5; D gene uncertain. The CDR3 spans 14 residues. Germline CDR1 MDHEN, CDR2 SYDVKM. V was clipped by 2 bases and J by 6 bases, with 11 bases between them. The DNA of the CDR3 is TGTGCCAGCAGTTTAGGGATTCTCGGTCAGCCCCAGCATTTT. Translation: CASSLGILGQPQHF.

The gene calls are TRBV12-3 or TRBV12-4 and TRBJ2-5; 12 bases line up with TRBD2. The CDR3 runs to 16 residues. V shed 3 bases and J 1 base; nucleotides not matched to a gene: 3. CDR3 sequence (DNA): TGTGCCAGCAGTTTTATGACTAGCGGGGGCCAAGAGACCCAGTACTTC. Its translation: CASSFMTSGGQETQYF.

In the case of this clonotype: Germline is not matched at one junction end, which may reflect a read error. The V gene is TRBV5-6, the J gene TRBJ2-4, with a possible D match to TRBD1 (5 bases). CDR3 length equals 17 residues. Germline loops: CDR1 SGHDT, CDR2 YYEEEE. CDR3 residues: CASSLVSGIGAKNIRYF. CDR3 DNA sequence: TGTGCCAGCAGCCTGGTTTCAGGGATAGGAGCCAAAAACATTCGGTACTTC.

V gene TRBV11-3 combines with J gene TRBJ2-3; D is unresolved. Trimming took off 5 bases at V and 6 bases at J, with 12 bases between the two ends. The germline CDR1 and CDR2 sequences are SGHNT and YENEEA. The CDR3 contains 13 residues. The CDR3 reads CASSHAPTDTQYF. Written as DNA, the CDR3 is TGTGCCAGCAGCCACGCCCCAACCGATACGCAGTATTTT.

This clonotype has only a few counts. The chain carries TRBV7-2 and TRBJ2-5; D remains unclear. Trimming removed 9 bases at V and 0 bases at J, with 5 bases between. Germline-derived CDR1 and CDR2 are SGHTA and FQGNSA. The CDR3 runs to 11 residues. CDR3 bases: TGTGCCAGGCCCAACCAAGAGACCCAGTACTTC. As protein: CARPNQETQYF.

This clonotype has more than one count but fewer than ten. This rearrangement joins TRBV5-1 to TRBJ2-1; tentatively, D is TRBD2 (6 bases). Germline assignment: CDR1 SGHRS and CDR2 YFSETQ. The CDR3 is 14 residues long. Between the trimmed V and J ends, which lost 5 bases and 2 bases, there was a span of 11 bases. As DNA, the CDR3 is TGCGCCAGCAGAGGGCGGGGACCCTACAATGAGCAGTTCTTC. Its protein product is CASRGRGPYNEQFF.

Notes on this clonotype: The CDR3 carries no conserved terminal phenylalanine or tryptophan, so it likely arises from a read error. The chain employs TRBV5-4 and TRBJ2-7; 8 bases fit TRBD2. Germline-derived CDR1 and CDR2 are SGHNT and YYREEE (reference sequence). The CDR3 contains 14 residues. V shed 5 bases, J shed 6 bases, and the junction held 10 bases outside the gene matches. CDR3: CASSPAAGVLEQYA. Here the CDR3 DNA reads TGTGCCAGCAGTCCCGCAGCGGGGGTCCTCGAGCAGTACGCC.

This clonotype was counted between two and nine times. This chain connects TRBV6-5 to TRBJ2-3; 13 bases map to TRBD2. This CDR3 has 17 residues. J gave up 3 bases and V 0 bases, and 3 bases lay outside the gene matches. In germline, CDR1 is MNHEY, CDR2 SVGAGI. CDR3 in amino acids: CASSYSGTSGATDTQYF. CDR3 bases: TGTGCCAGCAGTTACTCCGGGACTAGCGGGGCGACAGATACGCAGTATTTT.

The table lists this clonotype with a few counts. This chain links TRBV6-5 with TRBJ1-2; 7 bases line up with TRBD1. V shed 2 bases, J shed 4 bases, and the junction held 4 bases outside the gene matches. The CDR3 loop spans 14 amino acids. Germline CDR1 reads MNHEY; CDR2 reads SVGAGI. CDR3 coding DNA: TGTGCCAGCAGTTACCAGACAGGGCGCTATGGCTACACCTTC. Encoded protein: CASSYQTGRYGYTF.

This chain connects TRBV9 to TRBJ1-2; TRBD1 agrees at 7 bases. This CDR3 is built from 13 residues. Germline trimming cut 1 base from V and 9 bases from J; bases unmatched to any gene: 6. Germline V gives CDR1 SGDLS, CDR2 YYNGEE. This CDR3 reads CASSVQDRASYTF. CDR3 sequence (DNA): TGTGCCAGCAGCGTACAAGACAGGGCCAGCTACACCTTC.